This T cell receptor (beta chain) was obtained from a study of blood T cells in healthy people across ages. Germline lookup yields CDR1 DFQATT and CDR2 SNEGSKA (reference sequence). V lost 5 bases and J 2 bases, leaving 10 bases between the germline ends. The CDR3 sequence is 12 residues long. For the second PCR, which ran for roughly 6 to 12 cycles, a sample-barcoded 5' primer and a J-beta primer mix were used. Every cDNA molecule carried a tag from a template-switch adaptor bearing 12 random nucleotides. A single record per CDR3 protein comes from TCRdb applying MiXCR to the 5' RACE reads. The data contain about 780,000 distinct CDR3 sequences, around half of them singletons.

Sequencing was carried out using blood. The sequence came from a man older than 75 in good health. V and J are TRBV20-1 and TRBJ2-7; D unclear. The CDR3 sequence: CSAGPSAYEQYF. DNA of the CDR3: TGCAGTGCTGGCCCTAGTGCCTACGAGCAGTACTTC.